The 8 T cell receptor beta chains given below trace back to one sample, sequenced in a study of cytomegalovirus exposure and HLA in healthy donors. The PCR made use of 60 Vbeta and 13 Jbeta primers. Only in-frame clones appear in the TCRdb table, and some are missing; sequencing was by immunoSEQ multiplex PCR. The sample lists under 100,000 clones, about two thirds seen once, with over 13% in the top ten. Sequencing was carried out using PBMCs. The receptors originated from a woman in her fifties or sixties in good health and CMV-seropositive.

The chain is built from TRBV19 and TRBJ2-7; 8 bases align to TRBD2. CDR1 LNHDA and CDR2 SQIVND come from the germline V gene (reference sequence). The V and J ends lost 7 bases and 4 bases, in that order; junction bases with no gene match: 15. The CDR3 loop spans 16 amino acids. This CDR3 is CASTSLGSGMPYEQYF. The CDR3 DNA sequence: TGTGCCAGTACCTCCTTGGGTAGCGGGATGCCATACGAGCAGTACTTC.

This clone has a single count. The chain uses TRBV18 and TRBJ1-4, with a weak D call TRBD1 (6 bases). Germline V lookup: CDR1 KGHSH, CDR2 LQKENI. The CDR3 consists of 17 residues. The germline V and J ends were trimmed by 3 bases and 7 bases, with 21 bases remaining between them. The CDR3 protein is CASSPSPPRGEVEKLFF. Written as DNA, the CDR3 is TGTGCCAGCTCACCCTCCCCGCCCAGGGGAGAGGTTGAAAAACTGTTTTTT.

This chain uses TRBV10-1 with TRBJ1-1, with D possibly being TRBD1 (6 bases). CDR1 is WNHNN, CDR2 SYGVQD, per germline (reference sequence). Trimming took off 6 bases at V and 7 bases at J, with 18 bases between the two ends. The CDR3 runs 14 residues. Here the CDR3 DNA reads TGCGCCAGCAGCGACGACAGGAGACAGAGTGAAGCTTTCTTT. It is translated as CASSDDRRQSEAFF.

The chain uses TRBV6-6 and TRBJ1-5; 10 bases match TRBD1. The CDR3 covers 15 residues. The junction had 7 bases not matched to a gene; V was cut back by 6 bases and J by 5 bases. Germline-derived CDR1 and CDR2 are MNHNY and SVGAGI (reference sequence). In DNA, the CDR3 is TGTGCCAGCAGGACCGGGACAGGGGAGTATCAGCCCCAGCATTTT. Protein: CASRTGTGEYQPQHF.

CDR3 amino acids: CSVEWDRAPYEQYF. The CDR3 DNA sequence: TGCAGCGTTGAATGGGACAGGGCCCCCTACGAGCAGTACTTC. V is TRBV29-1 and J is TRBJ2-7; 9 nucleotides align to TRBD1. Germline V gene sequence: CDR1 SQVTM, CDR2 ANQGSEA. CDR3 size: 14 residues. After removal of 2 bases from V and 2 bases from J, the junction contained 4 bases not matched to a gene.

Written as DNA, the CDR3 is TGTGCCACCTACCGGGACAGGAGCACAGATACGCAGTATTTT. It is translated as CATYRDRSTDTQYF. The rearrangement joins TRBV6-1 to TRBJ2-3; 8 positions agree with TRBD1. J gave up 0 bases and V 10 bases, and 6 bases lay outside the gene matches. Germline CDR1 reads MNHNS; CDR2 reads SASEGT. The CDR3 is made up of 14 amino acids.

J is TRBJ1-3 and V is TRBV10-3, with a weak D call TRBD1 (6 bases). This CDR3 has 13 residues. Germline values: CDR1 ENHRY, CDR2 SYGVKD. The V and J ends lost 6 bases and 3 bases respectively, with 9 bases between them. The CDR3 DNA follows: TGTGCCATCAGGTTGGACAGTGGAAACACCATATATTTT. The encoded protein is CAIRLDSGNTIYF.

The chain uses TRBV28 and TRBJ2-1, with 9 bases aligning to TRBD2. This CDR3 is built from 20 residues. V was clipped by 7 bases and J by 3 bases; unmatched bases: 22. Germline lookup yields CDR1 MDHEN and CDR2 SYDVKM. In DNA, the CDR3 is TGTGCCAGCACCCCCAGCGTCAGTAGCGGGAGTCTCAGGGACTACAATGAGCAGTTCTTC. Amino acid sequence: CASTPSVSSGSLRDYNEQFF.